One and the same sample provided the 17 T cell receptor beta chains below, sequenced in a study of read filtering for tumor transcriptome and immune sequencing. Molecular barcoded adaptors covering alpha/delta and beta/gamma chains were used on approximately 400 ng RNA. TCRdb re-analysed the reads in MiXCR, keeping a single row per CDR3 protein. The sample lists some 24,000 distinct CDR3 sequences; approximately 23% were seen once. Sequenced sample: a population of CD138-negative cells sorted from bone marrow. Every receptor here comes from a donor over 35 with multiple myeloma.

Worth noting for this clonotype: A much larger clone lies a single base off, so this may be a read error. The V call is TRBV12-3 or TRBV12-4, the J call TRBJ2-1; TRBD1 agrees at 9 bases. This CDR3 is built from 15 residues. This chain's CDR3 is CACSSPGQGTNEQFF. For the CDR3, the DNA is TGTGCCTGCAGTTCCCCGGGACAGGGAACGAATGAGCAGTTCTTC.

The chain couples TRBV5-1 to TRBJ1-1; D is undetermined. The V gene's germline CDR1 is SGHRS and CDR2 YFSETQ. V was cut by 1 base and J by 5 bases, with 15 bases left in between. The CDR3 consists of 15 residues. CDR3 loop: CASSLSSGGRTEAFF. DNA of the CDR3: TGCGCCAGCAGCTTGTCAAGCGGAGGTAGAACTGAAGCTTTCTTT.

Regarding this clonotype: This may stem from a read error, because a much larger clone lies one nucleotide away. The DNA for the CDR3 is TGCAGCGCCTCACCGGGTCCTAACCATGGCTACACCTTC. Amino acid sequence: CSASPGPNHGYTF. This sequence joins TRBV29-1 and TRBJ1-2, with D uncertain. This CDR3 spans 13 amino acids. Germline loops: CDR1 SQVTM, CDR2 ANQGSEA.

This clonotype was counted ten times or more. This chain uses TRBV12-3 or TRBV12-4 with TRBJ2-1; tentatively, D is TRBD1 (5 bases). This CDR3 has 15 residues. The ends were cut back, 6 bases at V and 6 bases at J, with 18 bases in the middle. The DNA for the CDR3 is TGTGCCAGCAGCTCTCAGGGATCACTACTCAATGAGCAGTTCTTC. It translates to CASSSQGSLLNEQFF.

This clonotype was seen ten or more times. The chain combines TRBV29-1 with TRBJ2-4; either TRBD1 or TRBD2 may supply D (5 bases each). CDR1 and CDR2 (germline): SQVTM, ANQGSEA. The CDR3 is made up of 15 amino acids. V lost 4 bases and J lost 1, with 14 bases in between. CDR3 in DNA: TGCAGCGTTGGGTTGGGGGTTCTGGCCAAAAACATTCAGTACTTC. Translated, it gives CSVGLGVLAKNIQYF. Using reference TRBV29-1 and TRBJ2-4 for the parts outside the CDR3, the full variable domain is SAVISQKPSRDICQRGTSLTIQCQVDSQVTMMFWYRQQPGQSLTLIATANQGSEATYESGFVIDKFPISRPNLTFSTLTVSNMSPEDSSIYLCSVGLGVLAKNIQYFGAGTRLSVL.

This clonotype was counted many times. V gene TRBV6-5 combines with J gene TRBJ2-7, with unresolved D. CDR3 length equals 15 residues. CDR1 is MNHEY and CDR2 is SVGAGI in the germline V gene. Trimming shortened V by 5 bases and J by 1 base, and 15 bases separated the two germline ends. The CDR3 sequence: CASSPFGLGSYEQYF. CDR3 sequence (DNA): TGTGCCAGCAGTCCCTTCGGGTTAGGATCCTACGAGCAGTACTTC.

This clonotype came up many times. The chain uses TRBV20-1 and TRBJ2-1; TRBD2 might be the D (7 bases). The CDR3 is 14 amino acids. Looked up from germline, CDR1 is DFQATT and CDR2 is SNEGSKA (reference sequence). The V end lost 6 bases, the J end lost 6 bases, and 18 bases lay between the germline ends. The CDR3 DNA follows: TGCAGTGCAGAGGGGGGGGGGCCCTTCAATGAGCAGTTCTTC. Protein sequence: CSAEGGGPFNEQFF.

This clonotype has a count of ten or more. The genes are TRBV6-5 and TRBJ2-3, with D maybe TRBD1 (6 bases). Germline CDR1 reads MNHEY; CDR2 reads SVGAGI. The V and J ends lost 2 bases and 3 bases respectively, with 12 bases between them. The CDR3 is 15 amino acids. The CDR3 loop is CASSYGGAVTDTQYF. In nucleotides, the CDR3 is TGTGCCAGCAGTTACGGGGGCGCCGTGACAGATACGCAGTATTTT.

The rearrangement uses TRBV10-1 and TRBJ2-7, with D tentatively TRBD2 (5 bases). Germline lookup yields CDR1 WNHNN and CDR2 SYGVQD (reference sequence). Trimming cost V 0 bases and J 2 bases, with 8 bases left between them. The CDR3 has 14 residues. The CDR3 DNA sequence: TGCGCCAGCAGTGAGTCGGGGAGCACCTACGAGCAGTACTTC. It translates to CASSESGSTYEQYF.

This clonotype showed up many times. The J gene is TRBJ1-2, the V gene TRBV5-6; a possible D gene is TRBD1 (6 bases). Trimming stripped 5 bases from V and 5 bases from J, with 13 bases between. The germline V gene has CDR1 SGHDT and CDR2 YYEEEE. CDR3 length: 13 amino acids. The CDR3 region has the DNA TGTGCCAGCAGACCGGGACAACGATATGGCTACACCTTC. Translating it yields CASRPGQRYGYTF.

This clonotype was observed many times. The CDR3 loop reads CASSLGQANTGELFF. The CDR3 bases are TGTGCCAGCAGCCTAGGACAGGCAAACACCGGGGAGCTGTTTTTT. The chain is built from TRBV7-3 and TRBJ2-2; 7 nucleotides match TRBD1. Germline lookup yields CDR1 SGHTA and CDR2 FQGTGA. The CDR3 is 15 residues long. The ends lost 5 bases at V and 2 bases at J; junction bases unmatched: 5. The full variable domain, its missing parts supplied by reference TRBV7-3 and TRBJ2-2, is GAGVSQTPSNKVTEKGKYVELRCDPISGHTALYWYRQSLGQGPEFLIYFQGTGAADDSGLPNDRFFAVRPEGSVSTLKIQRTERGDSAVYLCASSLGQANTGELFFGEGSRLTVL.

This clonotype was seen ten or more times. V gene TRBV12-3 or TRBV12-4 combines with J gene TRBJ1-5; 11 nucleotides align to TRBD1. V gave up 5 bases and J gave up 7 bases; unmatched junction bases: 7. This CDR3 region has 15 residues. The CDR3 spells CASSVGTGGGQPQHF. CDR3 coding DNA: TGTGCCAGCAGTGTAGGGACAGGGGGGGGGCAGCCCCAGCATTTT.

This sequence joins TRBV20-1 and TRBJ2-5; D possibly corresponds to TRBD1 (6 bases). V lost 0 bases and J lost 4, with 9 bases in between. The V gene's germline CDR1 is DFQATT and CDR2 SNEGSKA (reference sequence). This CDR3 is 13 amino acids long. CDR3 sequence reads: CSARDTRGETQYF. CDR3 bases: TGCAGTGCTAGAGATACCAGGGGAGAGACCCAGTACTTC.

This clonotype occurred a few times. For the CDR3, the DNA is TGTGCCAGCAGCCAATTCCGGGACAGTACCTACGAGCAGTACTTC. Translated, it gives CASSQFRDSTYEQYF. This chain joins TRBV4-2 and TRBJ2-7; 7 bases are shared with TRBD1. The CDR3 extends over 15 amino acids. After removal of 2 bases from V and 2 bases from J, the junction contained 6 bases not matched to a gene. CDR1 is LGHNA and CDR2 is YNFKEQ in the germline V gene.

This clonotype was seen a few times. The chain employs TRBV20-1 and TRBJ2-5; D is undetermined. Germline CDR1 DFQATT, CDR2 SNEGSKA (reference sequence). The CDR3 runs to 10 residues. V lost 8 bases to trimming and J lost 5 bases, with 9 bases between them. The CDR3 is CSCLGETQYF. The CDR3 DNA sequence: TGCAGTTGCCTGGGGGAGACCCAGTACTTC.

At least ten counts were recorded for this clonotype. In DNA, the CDR3 is TGTGCCAGCAGGGGCCGTCTAATGGAGGAAGCTTTCTTT. Its translation: CASRGRLMEEAFF. The V and J genes are TRBV6-2 or TRBV6-3 and TRBJ1-1; unclear D gene. V was pared by 6 bases and J by 8 bases, with 16 bases between. The V gene's germline CDR1 is MNHEY and CDR2 SVGEGT. The CDR3 runs to 13 residues.

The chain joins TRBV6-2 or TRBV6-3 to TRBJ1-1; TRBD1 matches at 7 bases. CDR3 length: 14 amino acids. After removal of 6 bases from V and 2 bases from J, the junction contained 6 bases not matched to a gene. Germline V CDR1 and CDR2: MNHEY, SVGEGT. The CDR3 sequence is CASSFIGGNTEAFF. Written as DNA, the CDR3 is TGTGCCAGCAGCTTTATAGGGGGCAACACTGAAGCTTTCTTT.